This TCR beta chain appears in the sequencing data of a study of T cell responses to AZD1222 COVID-19 vaccine. For the study at large: Second doses that came at about 4 or about 12 weeks were put together. Study-wide results and limits: At baseline, seropositivity was found in only a handful of AZD1222 recipients. Only after the peak T cell response were repertoires sampled.

CDR1 is MNHEY and CDR2 is SVGEGT in the germline V gene. The CDR3 spans 13 residues. V shed 4 bases and J shed 0 bases, with 4 bases lying between them. Regarding this clone: Its antigen is still unknown.

TCRdb's table, derived via immunoSEQ multiplex PCR, lists solely in-frame clones and lacks some. Among some 100,000 clones listed, approximately 91% were seen once. The TCR was taken from an adult in good health. The chain uses TRBV6-2 or TRBV6-3 and TRBJ1-5; D not certain. Sample: peripheral blood, taken on day 0 of AZD1222 vaccination. The CDR3 region is CASSSNSNQPQHF. CDR3 nucleotides: TGTGCCAGCAGTTCAAATAGCAATCAGCCCCAGCATTTT.